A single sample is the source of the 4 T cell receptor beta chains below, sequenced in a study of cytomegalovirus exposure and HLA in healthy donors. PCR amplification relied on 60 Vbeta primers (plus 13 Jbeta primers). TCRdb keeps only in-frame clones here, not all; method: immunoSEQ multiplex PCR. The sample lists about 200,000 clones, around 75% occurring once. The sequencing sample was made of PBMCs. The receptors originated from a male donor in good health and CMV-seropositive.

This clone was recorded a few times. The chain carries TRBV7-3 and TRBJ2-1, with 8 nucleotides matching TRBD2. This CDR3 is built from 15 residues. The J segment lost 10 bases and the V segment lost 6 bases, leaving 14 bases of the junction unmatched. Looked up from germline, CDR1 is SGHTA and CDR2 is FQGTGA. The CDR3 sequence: CASSPLAAQSGEQFF. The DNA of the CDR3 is TGTGCCAGCAGTCCACTAGCGGCCCAATCGGGAGAGCAGTTCTTC.

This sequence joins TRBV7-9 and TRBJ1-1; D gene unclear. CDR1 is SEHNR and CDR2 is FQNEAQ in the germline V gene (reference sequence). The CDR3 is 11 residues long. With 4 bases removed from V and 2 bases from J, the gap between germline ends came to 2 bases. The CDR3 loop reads CASSSNTEAFF. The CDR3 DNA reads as TGTGCCAGCAGCTCTAACACTGAAGCTTTCTTT.

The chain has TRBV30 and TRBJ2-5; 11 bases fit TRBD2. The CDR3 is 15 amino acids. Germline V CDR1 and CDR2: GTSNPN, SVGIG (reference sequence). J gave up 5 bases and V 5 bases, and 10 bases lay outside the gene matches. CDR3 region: CAWRRASGRSETQYF. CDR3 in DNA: TGTGCCTGGCGAAGGGCTAGCGGGAGGTCGGAGACCCAGTACTTC.

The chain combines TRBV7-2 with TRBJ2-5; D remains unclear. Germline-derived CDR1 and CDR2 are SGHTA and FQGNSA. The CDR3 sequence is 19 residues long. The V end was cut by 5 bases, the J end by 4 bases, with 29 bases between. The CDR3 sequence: CASSPRGIQSNSARETQYF. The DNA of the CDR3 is TGTGCCAGCAGCCCCCGCGGCATCCAGAGCAACTCAGCAAGAGAGACCCAGTACTTC.